The 11 T cell receptor beta chains below were found in one sample sequenced in a study of T cells in Graves' hyperthyroidism and ophthalmopathy. Template material for amplifying TCR beta CDR3 regions consisted of RNA transcripts. HTBI primers were employed in a first-round RT-PCR of the TCR CDR3. TCRdb reprocessed the multiplex PCR reads via MiXCR and lists one record per CDR3 protein. The sample lists 270,000 or so distinct CDR3 sequences, less than 30% occurring once. The sample comprised blood. The receptors come from a man in his forties with Graves' hyperthyroidism that later progressed to Graves' ophthalmopathy.

This clonotype was detected only a few times. This sequence joins TRBV6-2 or TRBV6-3 and TRBJ1-5, with 9 bases that match TRBD1. The junction had 6 bases not matched to a gene; V was cut back by 6 bases and J by 3 bases. Germline V gene lookup returns CDR1 MNHEY and CDR2 SVGEGT. This CDR3 has 15 amino acids. This chain's CDR3 is CASSKTGGTNQPQHF. The CDR3 bases are TGTGCCAGCAGCAAGACAGGGGGTACCAATCAGCCCCAGCATTTT.

This clonotype was recorded many times. The rearrangement joins TRBV6-5 to TRBJ1-1, with D perhaps TRBD1 (6 bases). The germline V gene has CDR1 MNHEY and CDR2 SVGAGI. The CDR3 has 13 residues. V gave up 7 bases and J gave up 8 bases, with 17 bases separating them. The CDR3 DNA sequence: TGTGCCAGCACAAAGGGGGGGGCACGCGAAGCTTTCTTT. It specifies CASTKGGAREAFF.

This clonotype was seen repeatedly, ten times or more. The chain joins TRBV10-2 to TRBJ1-1; maybe TRBD1 (5 bases). V lost 3 bases, J lost 4 bases, and 12 bases lay in between. From germline, CDR1 is WSHSY and CDR2 SAAADI. The CDR3 is 14 residues long. This CDR3 is CASSDAGMGTEAFF. CDR3 DNA sequence: TGCGCCAGCAGTGATGCAGGGATGGGCACTGAAGCTTTCTTT.

At least ten counts were recorded for this clonotype. The V and J genes are TRBV5-8 and TRBJ1-2; 8 bases align to TRBD1. The CDR3 extends over 14 amino acids. Trimming removed 2 bases from V and 2 bases from J; junction bases left unmatched: 2. Germline CDR1 is SGHTS and CDR2 is YDEGEE. The CDR3 DNA is TGTGCCAGCAGCTTACAGGGGGGGAACTATGGCTACACCTTC. As protein: CASSLQGGNYGYTF.

This clonotype was counted ten times or more. This chain uses TRBV18 with TRBJ1-5; 7 bases map to TRBD1. V gave up 4 bases and J gave up 7 bases; unmatched junction bases: 7. CDR1 and CDR2 from the germline V gene are KGHSH and LQKENI. CDR3 length: 14 amino acids. Here the CDR3 reads CASSRRDSQQPQHF. The CDR3 DNA reads as TGTGCCAGCTCACGACGGGACAGTCAACAGCCCCAGCATTTT.

This clonotype showed up many times. This chain joins TRBV3-1 and TRBJ2-7; TRBD1 matches 9 bases. Germline V gene sequence: CDR1 LGHDT, CDR2 YNNKEL (reference sequence). The CDR3 sequence is 17 residues long. J gave up 6 bases and V 0 bases, and 12 bases lay outside the gene matches. CDR3 coding DNA: TGTGCCAGCAGCCAAGAGGCGCCGGGACAGGGTCCGGGCGAGCAGTACTTC. It specifies CASSQEAPGQGPGEQYF.

The chain is built from TRBV30 and TRBJ1-2, with 8 bases identical to TRBD1. V was clipped by 5 bases and J by 9 bases; unmatched bases: 11. CDR1 and CDR2 (germline): GTSNPN, SVGIG (reference sequence). The CDR3 has 13 amino acids. CDR3 DNA sequence: TGTGCCTGGGGGTCAGGGGGGACAGGTCGCTACACCTTC. Translation gives CAWGSGGTGRYTF.

The chain is built from TRBV20-1 and TRBJ1-2; 8 bases map to TRBD1. The CDR3 is 14 residues long. Germline V CDR1 and CDR2: DFQATT, SNEGSKA (reference sequence). After removal of 2 bases from V and 2 bases from J, the junction contained 4 bases not matched to a gene. CDR3 sequence (DNA): TGCAGTGCTAGACCCCGGACAGGGAACTATGGCTACACCTTC. Its translation: CSARPRTGNYGYTF.

The chain recombines TRBV12-3 or TRBV12-4 with TRBJ1-2; no clear D. V was shortened by 4 bases and J by 7 bases, with 19 bases between the two germline ends. This CDR3 has 15 amino acids. CDR3 protein: CASSYSRMETPGYTF. The CDR3 nucleotides are TGTGCCAGCAGTTACTCCCGCATGGAGACCCCTGGCTACACCTTC.

This clonotype was counted between two and nine times. The V gene is TRBV7-9, the J gene TRBJ2-2; the match to TRBD1 covers 8 bases. With V trimmed by 5 bases and J by 2 bases, 7 bases remained unmatched. The CDR3 has 16 amino acids. Germline CDR1 is SEHNR and CDR2 is FQNEAQ (reference sequence). CDR3 coding DNA: TGTGCCAGCAGCATTAGGACAGGGAGTAACACCGGGGAGCTGTTTTTT. Translated, it gives CASSIRTGSNTGELFF.

In this sample, this clonotype turned up many times. This rearrangement joins TRBV25-1 to TRBJ1-1, with TRBD1 identical over 7 bases. The CDR3 loop spans 13 amino acids. CDR1 is MGHDK, CDR2 SYGVNS, per germline. V lost 7 bases and J lost 4; bases outside the gene matches: 6. CDR3 in amino acids: CASTRDRATEAFF. The CDR3 nucleotides read TGTGCCAGCACCCGCGACAGGGCCACTGAAGCTTTCTTT.